This record looks at one T cell receptor beta chain sequence and its context. This record comes from a study of blood T cell dynamics during melanoma immunotherapy. The CDR3 consists of 17 residues. Trimming stripped 3 bases from V and 0 bases from J, with 13 bases between. CDR1 SGHDT and CDR2 YYEEEE come from the germline V gene. Time point denoted: week 3, after first cycle of checkpoint inhibitor. The protocol was immunoSEQ multiplex PCR, while the TCRdb copy is restricted to in-frame clones and leaves out a portion. The data show about 12,000 clones, roughly 89% seen once. The J gene is TRBJ1-6, the V gene TRBV5-6; D is unclear. The source was effector memory CD8+ T cells from blood, collected from a patient treated with checkpoint blockade. The TCR originated in a human donor with melanoma. In DNA form, the CDR3 reads TGTGCCAGCAGCTCCCTCGGAGGGAGCTCCTATAATTCACCCCTCCACTTT. Protein sequence: CASSSLGGSSYNSPLHF.